The 6 T cell receptor beta chains below all came from one sample that was sequenced in a study of blood T cell repertoires in COVID-19. The data were produced by immunoSEQ multiplex PCR, yet TCRdb's version contains in-frame clones alone and is incomplete. The sample has about 57,000 clones, 65% to 80% seen once. Material: peripheral blood. The receptors were sampled from a man in his 60s with acute or convalescent COVID-19.

This clone came up once. The chain carries TRBV24-1 and TRBJ2-3, with 7 bases that match TRBD2. CDR3 length equals 12 residues. Germline values: CDR1 KGHDR, CDR2 SFDVKD. V shed 9 bases and J 2 bases; nucleotides not matched to a gene: 1. For the CDR3, the DNA is TGTGCCACCGGGGGGGACACAGATACGCAGTATTTT. It codes for CATGGDTDTQYF.

This clone appeared a single time. This chain links TRBV5-4 with TRBJ2-1; no definite D call. Trimming took 0 bases from V and 4 from J, leaving 8 bases between them. The germline V gene encodes CDR1 SGHNT and CDR2 YYREEE (reference sequence). CDR3 length: 14 residues. The CDR3 DNA sequence: TGTGCCAGCAGCTTGGAGGCAGCGTACAATGAGCAGTTCTTC. It specifies CASSLEAAYNEQFF.

The chain uses TRBV27 and TRBJ2-3; 7 bases are a match to TRBD2. CDR1 and CDR2 from the germline V gene are MNHEY and SMNVEV (reference sequence). The CDR3 is made up of 14 amino acids. The V segment lost 5 bases and the J segment 2 bases; nucleotides outside the gene matches: 4. Here the CDR3 DNA reads TGTGCCAGCAGTCTCCTAGCGGACACAGATACGCAGTATTTT. This translates into CASSLLADTDTQYF.

V is TRBV27 and J is TRBJ1-1; D gene unclear. Trimming took off 7 bases at V and 1 base at J, with 16 bases between the two ends. CDR3 length equals 15 residues. Germline assignment: CDR1 MNHEY and CDR2 SMNVEV (reference sequence). The DNA of the CDR3 is TGTGCCAGCACCCCGCGGGGAGGAGGGAACACTGAAGCTTTCTTT. It translates to CASTPRGGGNTEAFF.

The V call is TRBV7-2, the J call TRBJ1-5; weak D call: TRBD1 (6 bases). V gave up 5 bases and J gave up 3 bases, with 20 bases separating them. Per germline, CDR1 SGHTA and CDR2 FQGNSA. The CDR3 runs 17 residues. The CDR3 nucleotides are TGTGCCAGCAGCCCCTCTCTGACAGGATCGATCAATCAGCCCCAGCATTTT. It codes for CASSPSLTGSINQPQHF.

This chain joins TRBV19 and TRBJ2-2, with 8 bases fitting TRBD2. Trimming removed 3 bases from V and 4 bases from J; junction bases left unmatched: 7. CDR3 size: 16 residues. CDR1 is LNHDA, CDR2 SQIVND, per germline (reference sequence). The CDR3 sequence is CASSMRFGRATGELFF. For the CDR3, the DNA is TGTGCCAGTAGTATGAGGTTCGGGAGGGCCACCGGGGAGCTGTTTTTT.